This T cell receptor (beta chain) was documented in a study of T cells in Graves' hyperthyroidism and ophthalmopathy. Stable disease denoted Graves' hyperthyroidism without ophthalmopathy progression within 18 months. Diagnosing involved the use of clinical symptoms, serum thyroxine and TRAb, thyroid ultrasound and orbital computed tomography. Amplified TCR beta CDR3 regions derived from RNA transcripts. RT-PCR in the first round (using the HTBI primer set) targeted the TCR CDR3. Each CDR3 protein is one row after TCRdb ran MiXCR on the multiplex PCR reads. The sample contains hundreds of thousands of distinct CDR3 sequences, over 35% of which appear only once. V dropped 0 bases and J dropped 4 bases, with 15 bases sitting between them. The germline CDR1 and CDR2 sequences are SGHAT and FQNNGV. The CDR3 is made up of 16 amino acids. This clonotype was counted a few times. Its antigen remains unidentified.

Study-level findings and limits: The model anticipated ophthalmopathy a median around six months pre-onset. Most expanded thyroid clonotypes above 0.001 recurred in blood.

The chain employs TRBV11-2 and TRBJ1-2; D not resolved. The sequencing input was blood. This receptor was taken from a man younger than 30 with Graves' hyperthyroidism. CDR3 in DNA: TGTGCCAGCAGCTTAGATGGAGCAGGATTATCCTATGGCTACACCTTC. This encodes CASSLDGAGLSYGYTF.